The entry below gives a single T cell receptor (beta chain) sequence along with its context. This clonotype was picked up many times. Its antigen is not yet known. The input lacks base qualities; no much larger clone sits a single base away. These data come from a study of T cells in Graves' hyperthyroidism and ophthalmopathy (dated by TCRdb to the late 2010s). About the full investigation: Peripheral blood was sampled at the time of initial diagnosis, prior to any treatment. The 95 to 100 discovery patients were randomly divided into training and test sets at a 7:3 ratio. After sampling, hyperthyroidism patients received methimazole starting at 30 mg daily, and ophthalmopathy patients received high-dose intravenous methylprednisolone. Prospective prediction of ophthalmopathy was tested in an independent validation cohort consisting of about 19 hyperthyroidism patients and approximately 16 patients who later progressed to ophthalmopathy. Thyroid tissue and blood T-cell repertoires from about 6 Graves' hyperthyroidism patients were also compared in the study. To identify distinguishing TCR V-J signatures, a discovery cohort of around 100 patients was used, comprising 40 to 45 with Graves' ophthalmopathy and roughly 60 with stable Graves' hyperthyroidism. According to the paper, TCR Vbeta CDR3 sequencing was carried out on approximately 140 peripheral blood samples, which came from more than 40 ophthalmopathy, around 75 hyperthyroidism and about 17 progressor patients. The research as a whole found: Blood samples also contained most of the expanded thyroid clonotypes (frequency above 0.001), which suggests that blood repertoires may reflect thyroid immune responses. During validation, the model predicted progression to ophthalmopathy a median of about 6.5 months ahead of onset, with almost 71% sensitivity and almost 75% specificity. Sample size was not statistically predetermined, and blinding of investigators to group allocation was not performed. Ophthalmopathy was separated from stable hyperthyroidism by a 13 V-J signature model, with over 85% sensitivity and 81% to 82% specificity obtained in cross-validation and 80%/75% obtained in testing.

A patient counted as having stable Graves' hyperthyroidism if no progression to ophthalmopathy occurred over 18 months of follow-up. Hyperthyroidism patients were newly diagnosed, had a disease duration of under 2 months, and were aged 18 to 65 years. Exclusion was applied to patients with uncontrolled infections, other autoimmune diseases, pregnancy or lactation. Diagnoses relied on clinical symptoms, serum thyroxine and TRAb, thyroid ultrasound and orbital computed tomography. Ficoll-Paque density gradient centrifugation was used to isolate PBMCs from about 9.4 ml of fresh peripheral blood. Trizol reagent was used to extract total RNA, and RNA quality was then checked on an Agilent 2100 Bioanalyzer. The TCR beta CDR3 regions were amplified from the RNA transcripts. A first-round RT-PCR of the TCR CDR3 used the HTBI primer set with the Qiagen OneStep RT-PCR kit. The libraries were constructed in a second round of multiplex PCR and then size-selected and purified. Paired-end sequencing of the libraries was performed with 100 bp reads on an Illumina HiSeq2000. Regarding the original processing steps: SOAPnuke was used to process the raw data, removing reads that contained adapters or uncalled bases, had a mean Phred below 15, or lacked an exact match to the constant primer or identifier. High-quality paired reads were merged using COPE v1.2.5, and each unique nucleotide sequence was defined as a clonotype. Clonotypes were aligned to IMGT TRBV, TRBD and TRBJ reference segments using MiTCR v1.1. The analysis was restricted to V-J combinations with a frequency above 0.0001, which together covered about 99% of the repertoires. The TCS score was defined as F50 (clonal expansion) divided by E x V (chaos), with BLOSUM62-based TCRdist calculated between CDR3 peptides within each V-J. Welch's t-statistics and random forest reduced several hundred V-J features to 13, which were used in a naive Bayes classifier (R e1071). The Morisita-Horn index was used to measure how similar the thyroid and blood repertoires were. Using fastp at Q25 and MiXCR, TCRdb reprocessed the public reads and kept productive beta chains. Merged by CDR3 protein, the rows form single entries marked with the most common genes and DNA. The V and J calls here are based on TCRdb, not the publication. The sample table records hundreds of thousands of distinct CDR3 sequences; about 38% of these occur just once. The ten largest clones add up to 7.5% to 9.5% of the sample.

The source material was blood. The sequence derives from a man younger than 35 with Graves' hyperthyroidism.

For the CDR3, the sequence is CASSFGRGFQETQYF. The bases are TGTGCCAGCAGCTTTGGCAGGGGCTTTCAAGAGACCCAGTACTTC. Recombination linked TRBV5-5 to TRBJ2-5; a tentative D call is TRBD1 (6 bases match). CDR1 and CDR2, looked up from the germline V gene (reference sequence), are SGHKS and YYEKEE. V and J lose 2 bases and 2 bases, and a span of 13 bases separates them. The cysteine opens and the phenylalanine closes a CDR3 of 15 amino acids. Only CDR3 DNA remains: 45 bases, in frame from the first base.